The clone carrying this T cell receptor (beta chain) appeared many times. Its antigen is undetermined. This sample stems from a study of response to subunit inactivated influenza vaccine. TCRdb itself ran the RT-PCR reads through MiXCR, one entry per CDR3 protein. The table records around 530,000 distinct CDR3 sequences, 16% of them present only once. Study-level results: The authors suggested that every seasonal influenza vaccination recruits few new T cells.

The TCR originated in a man aged 50-75 years who received an inactivated influenza vaccine. Sequencing was performed on CD4+ T cells sorted from PBMCs, taken less than 30 months after vaccination.

The CDR3 DNA follows: TGTGCCAGCAGCTCCCGGGGGGGCGACACAGATACGCAGTATTTT. Encoded protein: CASSSRGGDTDTQYF. The chain couples TRBV7-9 to TRBJ2-3; 8 bases fit TRBD2. The V gene end was trimmed by 4 bases and the J gene end by 2 bases; junction bases not matched to a gene: 5. Germline V gene sequence: CDR1 SEHNR, CDR2 FQNEAQ (reference sequence). There are 15 residues in the CDR3.